These 4 T cell receptor beta chains came from one sample sequenced in a study of long-term antiretroviral therapy in people with HIV. Running of the v3.0 immunoSEQ assay took place at survey level. Measured with immunoSEQ multiplex PCR; TCRdb has only the in-frame clones, and not every one. The sample carries 35,000 or so clones, about 83% recorded once. Sequencing used unsorted PBMCs, obtained 2 years after starting antiretroviral therapy. These receptors were taken from a woman in her fifties or sixties with HIV.

This clone was detected only a few times. This chain uses TRBV5-8 with TRBJ1-5; tentative D call: TRBD1 (6 bases). The ends were cut back, 1 base at V and 7 bases at J, with 15 bases in the middle. This CDR3 comprises 15 residues. Germline V gene data show CDR1 as SGHTS and CDR2 as YDEGEE. CDR3 in DNA: TGTGCCAGCAGCTTGCGAGTCGGGGGACACCAGCCCCAGCATTTT. Its translation: CASSLRVGGHQPQHF.

CDR3 nucleotides: TGTGCCAGCAGCCCTAGGCCCGGGGAGCTGTTTTTT. As protein: CASSPRPGELFF. V usage is TRBV7-9 and J usage is TRBJ2-2, with no clear D. V was pared by 5 bases and J by 6 bases, with 7 bases between. The V gene's germline CDR1 is SEHNR and CDR2 FQNEAQ (reference sequence). The CDR3 has 12 amino acids.

V usage is TRBV18 and J usage is TRBJ1-1; D uncertain. Trimming took 4 bases from V and 0 from J, leaving 6 bases between them. This CDR3 has 13 amino acids. CDR1 and CDR2 from the germline V gene are KGHSH and LQKENI. The CDR3 loop reads CASSQGVNTEAFF. In DNA form, the CDR3 reads TGTGCCAGCTCACAAGGTGTGAACACTGAAGCTTTCTTT.

V and J are TRBV4-1 and TRBJ2-7; D perhaps matches TRBD1 (5 bases). The V end lost 0 bases, the J end lost 2 bases, and 8 bases lay between the germline ends. This CDR3 is built from 14 residues. Germline CDR1 is MGHRA and CDR2 is YSYEKL. CDR3 in DNA: TGCGCCAGCAGCCAAGATTCACAGGCCTACGAGCAGTACGTC. Its protein is CASSQDSQAYEQYV.